This T cell receptor (beta chain) was documented in a study of T cell repertoires in cytomegalovirus infection. For the study at large: An indication of both CMV infection and matching HLA type came from public TCR beta signatures.

Germline V gene data show CDR1 as SGHTA and CDR2 as FQGNSA. This CDR3 is 14 amino acids long. Trimming cost V 1 base and J 3 bases, with 10 bases left between them. One entry per CDR3 protein results from TCRdb running MiXCR on the reads. The table shows about 350,000 distinct CDR3 sequences, with roughly 36% occurring only once. This clonotype was counted many times. Its specificity is unknown. Sequenced here: cultured PBMCs, sampled from culture after CMV antigen stimulation. This clonotype originated in a human donor in good health (CMV status not recorded). Some clones in this sample may be carry-over from other donors' samples. The rearrangement uses TRBV7-2 and TRBJ2-7; D is unresolved. CDR3 DNA: TGTGCCAGCAGCTTAGACGTGACTTTCTACGAGCAGTACGTC. Protein sequence: CASSLDVTFYEQYV.